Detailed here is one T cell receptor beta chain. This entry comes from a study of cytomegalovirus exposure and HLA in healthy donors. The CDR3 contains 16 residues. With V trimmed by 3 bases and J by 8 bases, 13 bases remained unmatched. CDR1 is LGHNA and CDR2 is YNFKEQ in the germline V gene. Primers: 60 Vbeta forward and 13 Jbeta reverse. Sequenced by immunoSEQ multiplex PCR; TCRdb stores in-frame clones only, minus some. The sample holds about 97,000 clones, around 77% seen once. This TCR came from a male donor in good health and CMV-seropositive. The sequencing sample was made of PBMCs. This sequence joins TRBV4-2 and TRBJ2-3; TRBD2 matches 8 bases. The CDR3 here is CASSQDGGRSIGTQYF. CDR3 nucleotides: TGTGCCAGCAGCCAGGATGGCGGGAGGTCGATAGGTACGCAGTATTTT.